This T cell receptor (beta chain) was obtained from a study of T cell responses to AZD1222 COVID-19 vaccine. Study outcomes and limitations: Targets within unmutated variant regions were reportedly found for nearly half of spike-specific TCRs. There were vaccine-associated CD4 TCRs across spike, dominant at 160-218 and 743-854.

This CDR3 region has 12 residues. The V gene end was trimmed by 6 bases and the J gene end by 7 bases; junction bases not matched to a gene: 2. Germline CDR1 reads SQVTM; CDR2 reads ANQGSEA. Produced via immunoSEQ multiplex PCR; TCRdb's table is partial and in-frame only. The sample consists of approximately 100,000 clones, 85% to 90% of them appearing once. As to this clone: Its specificity is not known.

The chain carries TRBV29-1 and TRBJ2-1; 11 bases match TRBD1. This clonotype originated in an adult who received the AZD1222 COVID-19 vaccine. Sequences were derived from peripheral blood, sampled 28 days after the second AZD1222 dose. CDR3 protein: CSVGQGGNEQFF. In nucleotides, the CDR3 is TGCAGCGTGGGACAGGGGGGAAATGAGCAGTTCTTC.